Listed here are 29 T cell receptor beta chains from one sample, sequenced in a study of blood T cells in healthy people across ages. The authors ran a second PCR of about 7 to 12 cycles using a sample-barcoded 5' primer and a J-beta primer mix. TCRdb re-analysed the 5' RACE reads in MiXCR, keeping a single row per CDR3 protein. The sample carries around 520,000 distinct CDR3 sequences, around a quarter recorded once. This same sample was also taken into another study, of T cells of mothers and their children.

The sequencing input was blood. The receptors stem from a boy between 2 and 10 years old in good health.

This clonotype appeared a few times. The chain couples TRBV12-3 or TRBV12-4 to TRBJ1-6; TRBD1 matches at 11 bases. The CDR3 has 16 residues. The ends lost 5 bases at V and 10 bases at J; junction bases unmatched: 10. DNA for the CDR3: TGTGCCAGCAGTCTACATGGGACAGGGGGGGAATCACCCCTCCACTTT. Translation: CASSLHGTGGESPLHF.

The chain recombines TRBV3-1 with TRBJ1-2, with D unclear. The CDR3 is made up of 13 amino acids. Germline lookup yields CDR1 LGHDT and CDR2 YNNKEL (reference sequence). V lost 0 bases and J 5 bases, leaving 7 bases between the germline ends. The CDR3 coding sequence is TGTGCCAGCAGCCAAGAACGGGCGTATGGCTACACCTTC. It codes for CASSQERAYGYTF.

This clonotype was observed many times. The chain uses TRBV7-2 and TRBJ2-5; D uncertain. This CDR3 is 13 amino acids long. From germline, CDR1 is SGHTA and CDR2 FQGNSA. The V end was cut by 5 bases, the J end by 5 bases, with 12 bases between. The CDR3 region is CASSPKSRETQYF. For the CDR3, the DNA is TGTGCCAGCAGCCCAAAAAGTAGGGAGACCCAGTACTTC.

This clonotype was counted only a few times. This chain connects TRBV7-4 to TRBJ1-4, with D unclear. Germline-derived CDR1 and CDR2 are SGHVT and SQSDAQ. The CDR3 is 14 residues long. V was cut by 3 bases and J by 8 bases, with 13 bases left in between. In DNA form, the CDR3 reads TGTGCCAGCAGCTTGCCGGTGTTTAAGGAAAAACTGTTTTTT. This codes for CASSLPVFKEKLFF. Supplemented by reference TRBV7-4 and TRBJ1-4, the full variable domain reads GAGVSQSPRYKVAKRGRDVALRCDSISGHVTLYWYRQTLGQGSEVLTYSQSDAQRDKSGRPSGRFSAERPERSVSTLKIQRTEQGDSAVYLCASSLPVFKEKLFFGSGTQLSVL.

This clonotype showed up just a few times. The rearrangement links TRBV5-1 to TRBJ1-1; perhaps TRBD1 as D (5 bases). The CDR3 spans 14 residues. Germline CDR1 reads SGHRS; CDR2 reads YFSETQ. V dropped 0 bases and J dropped 4 bases, with 10 bases sitting between them. The CDR3 region is CASSLDGAGTEAFF. The CDR3 DNA follows: TGCGCCAGCAGCTTGGACGGGGCGGGCACTGAAGCTTTCTTT.

V and J are TRBV23-1 and TRBJ1-4; 11 nucleotides agree with TRBD1. TRBV23-1 is an ORF, with its function uncertain. This CDR3 is 17 amino acids long. Trimming took 4 bases from V and 8 from J; bases not matched to a gene: 12. In nucleotides, the CDR3 is TGCGCCAGCAGTCCCGGGACAGGGGGAGGTAATAGCGAAAAACTGTTTTTT. Protein: CASSPGTGGGNSEKLFF.

The chain employs TRBV20-1 and TRBJ2-5; possible D gene TRBD1, 6 bases. The CDR3 covers 12 residues. The V and J ends lost 0 bases and 5 bases respectively, with 7 bases between them. Germline-derived CDR1 and CDR2 are DFQATT and SNEGSKA (reference sequence). As DNA, the CDR3 is TGCAGTGCTAGAGAAGGGGGTGAGACCCAGTACTTC. Translating gives CSAREGGETQYF.

This clonotype was counted only a few times. This chain joins TRBV5-1 and TRBJ1-1; perhaps TRBD1 as D (6 bases). Between the trimmed V and J ends, which lost 4 bases and 0 bases, there was a span of 13 bases. From germline, CDR1 is SGHRS and CDR2 YFSETQ. The CDR3 spans 15 residues. The CDR3 sequence is CASSPGQSMNTEAFF. DNA for the CDR3: TGCGCCAGCAGCCCTGGACAGAGCATGAACACTGAAGCTTTCTTT.

This clonotype was found a few times. The J gene is TRBJ2-5, the V gene TRBV10-3; D unclear. CDR3 size: 14 residues. Trimming took off 3 bases at V and 4 bases at J, with 12 bases between the two ends. CDR1 and CDR2 from the germline V gene are ENHRY and SYGVKD. As DNA, the CDR3 is TGTGCCATCAGTGAATCGACCATGAGAGAGACCCAGTACTTC. Residues: CAISESTMRETQYF.

This clonotype was seen many times. The chain employs TRBV10-3 and TRBJ2-5, with D hard to call. Between the trimmed V and J ends, which lost 3 bases and 2 bases, there was a span of 13 bases. The CDR3 sequence is 15 residues long. The germline CDR1 and CDR2 sequences are ENHRY and SYGVKD. Here the CDR3 reads CAISDGLPVQETQYF. The CDR3 coding sequence is TGTGCCATCAGTGACGGTCTTCCAGTTCAAGAGACCCAGTACTTC.

This chain connects TRBV2 to TRBJ2-5; D is unclear. The J call may be mistaken, given a closer DNA end match to TRBJ2-7. The CDR3 covers 13 residues. Germline V lookup: CDR1 SNHLY, CDR2 FYNNEI. The CDR3 is CASTRGWAYEQYF. The CDR3 DNA reads TGTGCCAGCACTCGCGGATGGGCCTACGAGCAGTACTTC.

This clonotype has only one observation. This sequence joins TRBV2 and TRBJ1-5, with D possibly matching TRBD1 (5 bases). V was trimmed by 2 bases and J by 5 bases, leaving 10 bases between them. The CDR3 has 14 residues. Germline V gene lookup returns CDR1 SNHLY and CDR2 FYNNEI. CDR3 loop: CASSEWGRDQPQHF. The CDR3 DNA follows: TGTGCCAGCAGTGAATGGGGACGGGATCAGCCCCAGCATTTT.

V usage is TRBV20-1 and J usage is TRBJ1-4; D gene unclear. Germline lookup yields CDR1 DFQATT and CDR2 SNEGSKA (reference sequence). Trimming removed 1 base at V and 5 bases at J, with 17 bases between. The CDR3 has 16 amino acids. DNA for the CDR3: TGCAGTGCTAGAGTGGGATGGAACTTATCGAATGAAAAACTGTTTTTT. Translated: CSARVGWNLSNEKLFF.

J is TRBJ2-2 and V is TRBV5-1, with D maybe TRBD1 (6 bases). Trimming took 0 bases from V and 6 from J, leaving 12 bases between them. Germline V gene sequence: CDR1 SGHRS, CDR2 YFSETQ. CDR3 length: 15 residues. In nucleotides, the CDR3 is TGCGCCAGCAGCTTGGACACAGGGAGCGCCGGGGAGCTGTTTTTT. Amino acid sequence: CASSLDTGSAGELFF.

The table lists this clonotype with a few counts. J is TRBJ2-7 and V is TRBV7-2, with 12 nucleotides matching TRBD2. Germline V gene lookup returns CDR1 SGHTA and CDR2 FQGNSA. The CDR3 loop spans 16 amino acids. The V segment lost 1 base and the J segment 3 bases; nucleotides outside the gene matches: 4. CDR3 amino acids: CASSLGTSGRIYEQYF. The CDR3 DNA is TGTGCCAGCAGCTTAGGTACTAGCGGGAGGATCTACGAGCAGTACTTC.

This CDR3 is CASSFLREGLNEQYF. CDR3 in DNA: TGTGCCAGCAGCTTTCTACGGGAGGGCCTAAACGAGCAGTACTTC. The chain couples TRBV7-9 to TRBJ2-5; 8 nucleotides match TRBD2. The DNA matches TRBJ2-7 better at its end, which makes the J call doubtful. The CDR3 totals 15 residues. Per germline, CDR1 SEHNR and CDR2 FQNEAQ (reference sequence).

The chain employs TRBV4-3 and TRBJ1-2, with no clear D. Trimming removed 4 bases at V and 4 bases at J, with 16 bases between. The CDR3 runs to 15 residues. Germline loops: CDR1 LGHNA, CDR2 YSLEER. The CDR3 spells CASSPPNPGIYGYTF. CDR3 nucleotides: TGCGCCAGCAGCCCGCCCAATCCGGGAATCTATGGCTACACCTTC.

At least ten counts were recorded for this clonotype. This chain links TRBV9 with TRBJ1-2; no clear D gene. The V gene lost 7 bases and the J gene lost 6 bases, with 7 bases spanning the gap. CDR3 length: 10 residues. Germline values: CDR1 SGDLS, CDR2 YYNGEE. As DNA, the CDR3 is TGTGCCAGCTCTGGGGATGGCTACACCTTC. This gives the protein CASSGDGYTF.

This chain joins TRBV5-5 and TRBJ2-5, with 8 positions matching TRBD2. Looked up from germline, CDR1 is SGHKS and CDR2 is YYEKEE (reference sequence). The CDR3 runs to 16 residues. J gave up 2 bases and V 1 base, and 7 bases lay outside the gene matches. DNA of the CDR3: TGTGCCAGCAGCTTGTATAGCGGGACCCCGCAAGAGACCCAGTACTTC. Translating gives CASSLYSGTPQETQYF.

This clonotype was seen at least ten times. The V call is TRBV3-1, the J call TRBJ2-5, with TRBD2 as a possible D gene (6 bases). The CDR3 contains 14 residues. Germline lookup yields CDR1 LGHDT and CDR2 YNNKEL (reference sequence). Trimming removed 2 bases at V and 5 bases at J, with 12 bases between. As DNA, the CDR3 is TGTGCCAGCAGCCAACAGGGAGGTGGGGAGACCCAGTACTTC. Its protein is CASSQQGGGETQYF.

V and J are TRBV4-3 and TRBJ2-5; 8 bases are a match to TRBD2. TRBJ2-7 explains the end of the DNA better; the J call may be wrong. Germline lookup yields CDR1 LGHNA and CDR2 YSLEER. The CDR3 runs to 16 residues. The CDR3: CASSQDRLGLVSEQYF. The CDR3 region has the DNA TGCGCCAGCAGCCAAGATCGCCTGGGACTAGTCTCCGAGCAGTACTTC.

This chain connects TRBV20-1 to TRBJ2-5; D may be TRBD2 (6 bases). The J call may be faulty, since TRBJ2-7 better matches the DNA end. The CDR3 consists of 14 residues. Germline-derived CDR1 and CDR2 are DFQATT and SNEGSKA (reference sequence). This chain's CDR3 is CSARLRDSSYEQYF. The CDR3 DNA follows: TGCAGTGCTAGACTTCGGGACTCCTCCTACGAGCAGTACTTC.

The rearrangement uses TRBV4-3 and TRBJ2-5; D is perhaps TRBD1 (5 bases). V lost 0 bases, J lost 4 bases, and 12 bases lay in between. The CDR3 is made up of 15 amino acids. Germline V gene lookup returns CDR1 LGHNA and CDR2 YSLEER. CDR3 sequence: CASSQDGQGIETQYF. CDR3 DNA: TGCGCCAGCAGCCAAGATGGGCAGGGTATAGAGACCCAGTACTTC.

The table lists this clonotype with a few counts. The V and J genes are TRBV9 and TRBJ2-5; no reliable D call. The V and J ends lost 0 bases and 1 base respectively, with 13 bases between them. Germline values: CDR1 SGDLS, CDR2 YYNGEE. This CDR3 comprises 16 residues. The CDR3 DNA is TGTGCCAGCAGCGTAGGAACAAGACCGTTCCAAGAGACCCAGTACTTC. Protein sequence: CASSVGTRPFQETQYF.

V is TRBV29-1 and J is TRBJ1-2, with a weak D call TRBD1 (5 bases). This CDR3 has 14 residues. The V and J ends lost 5 bases and 0 bases respectively, with 13 bases between them. The germline V gene encodes CDR1 SQVTM and CDR2 ANQGSEA. The CDR3 coding sequence is TGCAGCGTTAAACAGGTCCTTTCTAACTATGGCTACACCTTC. Residues: CSVKQVLSNYGYTF.

This chain uses TRBV5-6 with TRBJ2-5; 11 nucleotides match TRBD2. The DNA end is more similar to TRBJ2-1, so the J call may be wrong. Germline CDR1 SGHDT, CDR2 YYEEEE. CDR3 size: 19 residues. CDR3: CASSLGPSTSGRKNSEQFF. The CDR3 DNA follows: TGTGCCAGCAGCTTGGGTCCTTCAACTAGCGGGAGAAAGAACTCGGAGCAGTTCTTC.

This clonotype was recorded once. This may arise from a read error, as a much more abundant clone is one base away. The V and J genes are TRBV28 and TRBJ1-2; TRBD1 might be the D (6 bases). The length of the CDR3 is 13 residues. Germline V gene data show CDR1 as MDHEN and CDR2 as SYDVKM. The CDR3 bases are TGTGCCAGCAGTCGGACAGAAAACTATGGCCACACCTTC. Translated: CASSRTENYGHTF.

This chain connects TRBV15 to TRBJ2-3; no clear D. The V end was cut by 3 bases, the J end by 5 bases, with 18 bases between. This CDR3 is built from 16 residues. The V gene's germline CDR1 is LNHNV and CDR2 YYDKDF (reference sequence). This chain's CDR3 is CATSRLGSRSGDTQYF. The CDR3 DNA is TGTGCCACCAGCAGGCTGGGTAGCCGGTCGGGAGATACGCAGTATTTT.

V and J are TRBV5-5 and TRBJ2-7; D may be TRBD1 (6 bases). The CDR3 contains 14 residues. Germline CDR1 and CDR2: SGHKS and YYEKEE (reference sequence). With 4 bases removed from V and 2 bases from J, the gap between germline ends came to 13 bases. CDR3 amino acids: CASSNGQPPYEQYF. As DNA, the CDR3 is TGTGCCAGCAGCAATGGACAGCCCCCCTACGAGCAGTACTTC.